The 14 T cell receptor beta chains reported below all come from one sample, sequenced in a study of long-term antiretroviral therapy in people with HIV. At the survey level, the v3.0 immunoSEQ assay was run. Profiling relied on immunoSEQ multiplex PCR, and the TCRdb table lists in-frame clones only, not all of them. The table shows 25,000 to 30,000 clones, with around 90% occurring only once. Material: unsorted PBMCs, obtained 5 to 5.5 years after starting antiretroviral therapy. Receptors were obtained from a woman in her thirties or forties with HIV.

The chain couples TRBV27 to TRBJ2-1; TRBD1 might be the D (6 bases). Between the trimmed V and J ends, which lost 0 bases and 3 bases, there was a span of 9 bases. Germline CDR1 is MNHEY and CDR2 is SMNVEV (reference sequence). The CDR3 spans 15 residues. CDR3 amino acids: CASSLSGDNYNEQFF. The CDR3 DNA reads as TGTGCCAGCAGTTTATCAGGGGACAACTACAATGAGCAGTTCTTC.

V gene TRBV6-5 combines with J gene TRBJ1-2; perhaps TRBD1 as D (5 bases). Germline lookup yields CDR1 MNHEY and CDR2 SVGAGI. The CDR3 loop spans 13 amino acids. V was trimmed by 6 bases and J by 4 bases, leaving 12 bases between them. The CDR3 reads CASSPQGTYGYTF. CDR3 bases: TGTGCCAGCAGCCCCCAGGGAACCTATGGCTACACCTTC.

The chain uses TRBV7-6 and TRBJ2-7; D uncertain. V shed 2 bases and J shed 6 bases, with 11 bases lying between them. From germline, CDR1 is SGHVS and CDR2 FNYEAQ. There are 13 residues in the CDR3. CDR3 residues: CASSLQVYGEQYF. The CDR3 DNA follows: TGTGCCAGCAGCTTACAGGTATATGGCGAGCAGTACTTC.

On this clone itself: This specimen includes other DNA sequences encoding the same CDR3. J is TRBJ2-3 and V is TRBV6-5; D may correspond to TRBD1 or TRBD2 (5 bases each). Germline V CDR1 and CDR2: MNHEY, SVGAGI. The CDR3 loop spans 14 amino acids. The V and J ends lost 7 bases and 1 base respectively, with 12 bases between them. The DNA of the CDR3 is TGTGCCAGCACCCGGGGCGTGGGCACAGATACGCAGTATTTT. It yields the protein CASTRGVGTDTQYF.

This chain connects TRBV29-1 to TRBJ2-7, with 7 bases identical to TRBD1. Losses at the gene ends were 8 bases for V and 2 bases for J; bases not matched to a gene: 6. Germline V gene sequence: CDR1 SQVTM, CDR2 ANQGSEA. This CDR3 comprises 12 residues. This CDR3 is CSTRGQTYEQYF. CDR3 nucleotides: TGCAGCACGAGGGGACAGACCTACGAGCAGTACTTC.

This chain links TRBV5-1 with TRBJ2-3, with 9 bases aligning to TRBD2. CDR1 and CDR2 (germline): SGHRS, YFSETQ. The ends lost 6 bases at V and 4 bases at J; junction bases unmatched: 3. This CDR3 comprises 13 residues. The CDR3 DNA reads as TGCGCCAGCAATAGCGGGAGTTCAGATACGCAGTATTTT. It codes for CASNSGSSDTQYF. The whole variable domain, remainder taken from reference TRBV5-1 and TRBJ2-3, is KAGVTQTPRYLIKTRGQQVTLSCSPISGHRSVSWYQQTPGQGLQFLFEYFSETQRNKGNFPGRFSGRQFSNSRSEMNVSTLELGDSALYLCASNSGSSDTQYFGPGTRLTVL.

J is TRBJ2-7 and V is TRBV5-1, with D maybe TRBD2 (5 bases). The germline V gene has CDR1 SGHRS and CDR2 YFSETQ. V was pared by 0 bases and J by 3 bases, with 13 bases between. The CDR3 covers 15 residues. The chain's CDR3 is CASSLAASSDYEQYF. CDR3 bases: TGCGCCAGCAGCTTGGCCGCTAGCAGTGACTACGAGCAGTACTTC.

The chain uses TRBV6-5 and TRBJ1-3; D remains unclear. V gave up 11 bases and J gave up 3 bases, with 14 bases separating them. Germline lookup yields CDR1 MNHEY and CDR2 SVGAGI. CDR3 length: 13 residues. The chain's CDR3 is CAARKTLGNTIYF. CDR3 DNA sequence: TGTGCCGCTCGGAAGACGCTTGGAAACACCATATATTTT.

The V call is TRBV27, the J call TRBJ1-2; D may be TRBD1 (5 bases). Trimming took off 2 bases at V and 3 bases at J, with 7 bases between the two ends. Germline CDR1 MNHEY, CDR2 SMNVEV (reference sequence). This CDR3 comprises 13 residues. Here the CDR3 DNA reads TGTGCCAGCAGTTTAGAGGGGTACTATGGCTACACCTTC. Translating gives CASSLEGYYGYTF.

This clone was seen only once. This chain joins TRBV7-2 and TRBJ2-2; D gene unclear. Between the trimmed V and J ends, which lost 1 base and 4 bases, there was a span of 4 bases. The CDR3 length is 13 residues. In germline, CDR1 is SGHTA, CDR2 FQGNSA. CDR3 bases: TGTGCCAGCAGCTTAGGGCCCACCGGGGAGCTGTTTTTT. It encodes CASSLGPTGELFF.

As for this clone: Other DNA variants within this sample encode the same CDR3. The chain couples TRBV6-5 to TRBJ1-1; D remains unclear. The CDR3 is 12 residues long. Trimming took off 2 bases at V and 4 bases at J, with 5 bases between the two ends. Germline loops: CDR1 MNHEY, CDR2 SVGAGI. CDR3 bases: TGTGCCAGCAGTTACGGTGGCACTGAAGCTTTCTTT. Translating gives CASSYGGTEAFF.

This chain links TRBV9 with TRBJ2-5, with 7 bases aligning to TRBD2. The V gene's germline CDR1 is SGDLS and CDR2 YYNGEE. J lost 7 bases, V lost 7 bases, and 7 bases had no gene match. This CDR3 spans 12 amino acids. The CDR3 DNA reads as TGTGCCAGCGCACCGGGGGAGGGGACCCAGTACTTC. Its translation: CASAPGEGTQYF.

This clone was seen more than once but under ten times. This rearrangement joins TRBV5-5 to TRBJ2-7; D uncertain. CDR3 length: 13 amino acids. Per the germline V gene, CDR1 is SGHKS and CDR2 is YYEKEE (reference sequence). Between the trimmed V and J ends, which lost 0 bases and 2 bases, there was a span of 6 bases. The CDR3 sequence: CASSLGRTYEQYF. As DNA, the CDR3 is TGTGCCAGCAGCTTGGGACGGACCTACGAGCAGTACTTC.

This clone was observed a few times. The genes are TRBV11-2 and TRBJ2-7; TRBD2 matches 8 bases. Germline CDR1 and CDR2: SGHAT and FQNNGV. Unmatched junction bases numbered 12, after V lost 9 bases and J lost 2 bases. The CDR3 contains 15 residues. The CDR3 DNA is TGTGCCAGTGCATCCCGCCTAGCGGGTCCCTACGAGCAGTACTTC. Protein: CASASRLAGPYEQYF.